These T cell receptor beta chains were read from a single sample in a study of T cell changes during pregnancy in multiple sclerosis. Method: immunoSEQ multiplex PCR; TCRdb's copy keeps in-frame clones and lacks some. The sample yields roughly 52,000 clones, 80% to 90% seen once. This specimen consisted of CD4+ T cells from peripheral blood mononuclear cells, obtained in the first trimester of pregnancy. Source of these receptors: a female donor with multiple sclerosis, enrolled in a pregnancy study. Each CDR3 is given with its conserved first and last residue. D genes are given only for firm matches. Size tells how often a clone was seen (once, few, many) or the class of an expanded clone, and some rows leave it out.

V	length	size	D	J	CDR3	DNA
TRBV30	13	few	.	TRBJ1-1	CAWSVLMFTEAFF	TGTGCCTGGAGTGTACTAATGTTTACTGAAGCTTTCTTT
TRBV30	14	.	TRBD1	TRBJ1-2	CAWSTGQGSYGYTF	TGTGCCTGGAGTACTGGACAGGGGAGCTATGGCTACACCTTC
TRBV25-1	15	.	TRBD1	TRBJ1-1	CASRDVGRGTTEAFF	TGTGCCAGCAGGGACGTGGGCAGGGGGACCACTGAAGCTTTCTTT
TRBV6-1	13	.	.	TRBJ2-7	CAIGLEYSYEQYF	TGTGCCATTGGTTTAGAATACTCCTACGAGCAGTACTTC
TRBV4-3	15	.	.	TRBJ2-5	CASSREAQGRETQYF	TGCGCCAGCAGCCGAGAGGCACAGGGCCGGGAGACCCAGTACTTC
TRBV28	13	.	.	TRBJ1-2	CASSSGQNYGYTF	TGTGCCAGCAGCAGCGGACAGAACTATGGCTACACCTTC
TRBV18	16	.	TRBD2	TRBJ2-2	CASSPLTSGNTGELFF	TGTGCCAGCTCACCACTTACTAGCGGTAACACCGGGGAGCTGTTTTTT
TRBV25-1	14	.	TRBD1	TRBJ1-4	CASRGQGTNEKLFF	TGTGCCAGCAGAGGACAGGGAACTAATGAAAAACTGTTTTTT
TRBV7-8	15	.	TRBD1	TRBJ2-7	CASSLLRDRVYEQYF	TGTGCCAGCAGCTTACTCCGGGACAGGGTTTACGAGCAGTACTTC
TRBV4-3	18	.	.	TRBJ1-6	CASSQDWRGGSYNSPLHF	TGCGCCAGCAGCCAAGATTGGAGGGGAGGGTCCTATAATTCACCCCTCCACTTT
TRBV7-2	14	.	.	TRBJ2-7	CASSLGVLGGEQYF	TGTGCCAGCAGCTTAGGGGTGCTTGGAGGCGAGCAGTACTTC
TRBV7-2	14	.	TRBD1	TRBJ1-4	CASSFDRGDEKLFF	TGTGCCAGCAGCTTTGACAGGGGGGACGAAAAACTGTTTTTT
TRBV29-1	15	.	TRBD1	TRBJ2-1	CSAQGDRESYNEQFF	TGCAGCGCCCAGGGGGACAGGGAATCCTACAATGAGCAGTTCTTC
TRBV19	17	.	.	TRBJ2-6	CASSIDLKGIGANVLTF	TGTGCCAGTAGTATAGATCTAAAGGGGATAGGGGCCAACGTCCTGACTTTC
TRBV28	12	.	.	TRBJ1-5	CASRQLNQPQHF	TGTGCCAGCAGACAGTTAAATCAGCCCCAGCATTTT
TRBV28	13	.	.	TRBJ1-1	CASSLAGGGGAFF	TGTGCCAGCAGTTTGGCGGGAGGAGGTGGGGCTTTCTTT
TRBV19	14	.	TRBD1	TRBJ1-5	CASSTQTGGQPQHF	TGTGCCAGTAGTACTCAAACAGGGGGCCAGCCCCAGCATTTT
TRBV5-1	14	.	.	TRBJ1-6	CASSLGAENSPLHF	TGCGCCAGCAGCTTGGGAGCGGAAAATTCACCCCTCCACTTT
TRBV11-3	15	.	TRBD1	TRBJ2-7	CASSPGRGGKNEQYF	TGTGCCAGCAGCCCGGGGAGAGGGGGCAAAAACGAGCAGTACTTC
TRBV9	14	.	.	TRBJ2-5	CASSVSVFSETQYF	TGTGCCAGCAGCGTCTCGGTGTTTTCAGAGACCCAGTACTTC
TRBV4-2	14	.	.	TRBJ1-1	CASSQEWGEGEAFF	TGTGCCAGCAGCCAAGAATGGGGTGAGGGTGAAGCTTTCTTT
TRBV5-3	17	.	TRBD2	TRBJ2-6	CARSAGTRYSGANVLTF	TGTGCCAGAAGCGCCGGGACTAGATACTCTGGGGCCAACGTCCTGACTTTC
TRBV19	15	.	TRBD1	TRBJ2-3	CASSGTAPGPDTQYF	TGTGCCAGTAGTGGGACAGCCCCCGGGCCGGACACGCAGTATTTT
TRBV7-9	15	once	.	TRBJ2-4	CASSLMFSDKNIQYF	TGTGCCAGCAGCTTAATGTTCAGCGACAAAAACATTCAGTACTTC
TRBV7-9	14	few	.	TRBJ1-6	CASSHRTDDSPLHF	TGTGCCAGCAGCCACCGGACAGATGATAGCCCCCTCCACTTT
TRBV15	17	.	.	TRBJ2-1	CATSIRPGEASYNEQFF	TGTGCCACCAGCATACGACCGGGGGAAGCGTCCTACAATGAGCAGTTCTTC
TRBV6-1	11	.	.	TRBJ1-1	CASRGKVEAFF	TGTGCCAGTAGGGGGAAGGTTGAAGCTTTCTTT
TRBV27	14	.	.	TRBJ2-3	CASRRSLSTDTQYF	TGTGCCAGCAGGAGATCCCTTAGCACAGATACGCAGTATTTT
TRBV30	16	.	.	TRBJ1-6	CAWSFDSPGVNSPLHF	TGTGCCTGGAGTTTCGACAGTCCAGGGGTTAATTCACCCCTCCACTTT
TRBV5-1	12	few	.	TRBJ1-2	CASNEQGYGYTF	TGCGCCAGCAACGAACAGGGCTATGGCTACACCTTC
TRBV5-6	15	.	.	TRBJ2-1	CASSLRGGAYNEQFF	TGTGCCAGCAGCTTGAGGGGGGGCGCCTACAATGAGCAGTTCTTC
TRBV21-1	15	.	.	TRBJ2-3	CASSKDTMYTDTQYF	TGTGCCAGCAGCAAAGATACTATGTACACAGATACGCAGTATTTT
TRBV25-1	12	.	.	TRBJ2-3	CASNSGTDTQYF	TGTGCCAGCAATAGCGGCACAGATACGCAGTATTTT
TRBV6-5	13	.	.	TRBJ1-1	CASKREWNTEAFF	TGTGCCAGCAAGAGGGAGTGGAACACTGAAGCTTTCTTT
TRBV7-6	15	.	.	TRBJ1-2	CASSLSGISAEGYTF	TGTGCCAGCAGCTTAAGCGGGATATCGGCTGAGGGCTACACCTTC
TRBV6-6	15	.	TRBD2	TRBJ2-5	CASSYAGLAGETQYF	TGTGCCAGCAGTTACGCGGGACTAGCGGGGGAGACCCAGTACTTC
TRBV18	14	.	.	TRBJ1-1	CASSPQGWDTEAFF	TGTGCCAGCTCACCCCAGGGGTGGGACACTGAAGCTTTCTTT
TRBV14	13	.	.	TRBJ1-1	CASSQRGLTEAFF	TGTGCCAGCAGCCAAAGAGGGTTAACTGAAGCTTTCTTT
TRBV5-6	15	once	TRBD2	TRBJ2-7	CASLRGLAGSHEQYF	TGTGCCAGCCTCCGGGGACTAGCGGGATCTCACGAGCAGTACTTC
TRBV15	12	.	.	TRBJ2-7	CATSRPNYEQYF	TGTGCCACCAGCAGACCTAACTACGAGCAGTACTTC
TRBV19	15	once	.	TRBJ2-7	CASSVGTILSYEQYF	TGTGCCAGTAGTGTCGGGACAATTCTCTCCTACGAGCAGTACTTC
TRBV5-1	19	.	TRBD1	TRBJ2-6	CASSLATGLVLRGANVLTF	TGCGCCAGCAGCTTGGCGACAGGGTTGGTCCTGAGAGGGGCCAACGTCCTGACTTTC
TRBV5-1	14	.	.	TRBJ1-4	CASSLAGAGEKLFF	TGCGCCAGCAGCTTGGCAGGGGCAGGTGAAAAACTGTTTTTT
TRBV18	14	.	.	TRBJ1-2	CASSPQGGGGGYTF	TGTGCCAGCTCACCTCAGGGAGGTGGAGGGGGCTACACCTTC
TRBV9	15	many	TRBD2	TRBJ2-1	CASSAGTSDWGEQFF	TGTGCCAGCAGCGCAGGGACTAGTGATTGGGGTGAGCAGTTCTTC
TRBV6-5	14	.	TRBD1	TRBJ1-2	CASSYVGQFGGYTF	TGTGCCAGCAGTTACGTGGGACAGTTTGGAGGCTACACCTTC